Listed below are T cell receptor beta chains from one sample, sequenced in a study of blood T cell repertoires in COVID-19. TCRdb's copy holds only in-frame clones and misses some; the assay was immunoSEQ multiplex PCR. The sample contains around 300,000 clones, around 90% of which appear only once. Sequences were obtained from PBMCs or T cells enriched from blood (not recorded which). These receptors all stem from a woman between 50 and 59 years old who had recovered from COVID-19. The CDR3 runs from the conserved cysteine through the conserved F or W. The order of the fields is J gene, V gene, CDR3 protein.

j_gene: TRBJ2-5
v_gene: TRBV7-7
CDR3aa: CASSTGLAGQETQYF

j_gene: TRBJ2-7
v_gene: TRBV3-1/TRBV3-2
CDR3aa: CASSLRGRDYEQYF

j_gene: TRBJ2-5
v_gene: TRBV5-4
CDR3aa: CASSLAGREETQYF

j_gene: TRBJ2-1
v_gene: TRBV24-1
CDR3aa: CATSGRIGSDFELFF

j_gene: TRBJ1-2
v_gene: TRBV5-1
CDR3aa: CASSWDSYGYTF

j_gene: TRBJ1-4
v_gene: TRBV19
CDR3aa: CASSTNWDREATNEKLFF

j_gene: TRBJ2-1
v_gene: TRBV7-9
CDR3aa: CASSLLGTRYNEQFF

j_gene: TRBJ1-4
v_gene: TRBV6-2/TRBV6-3
CDR3aa: CASSPPTSGWEATNEKLFF

j_gene: TRBJ1-5
v_gene: TRBV28
CDR3aa: CASVRQGVQPQHF

j_gene: TRBJ2-1
v_gene: TRBV6-2/TRBV6-3
CDR3aa: CASSYDLILAGIYNEQFF